One and the same sample provided the 23 T cell receptor beta chains below, sequenced in a study of T cell repertoires in cytomegalovirus infection. Their recognized antigens are unknown. MiXCR, run by TCRdb on the reads, gives a single entry per CDR3 protein. The data hold 900,000 to 950,000 distinct CDR3 sequences, with roughly 30% observed a single time. The specimen comprised cultured CD8+ T cells from PBMCs, sampled from culture after CMV antigen stimulation. Receptors originate from a human donor in good health (CMV status not recorded). Some clones in this sample may be carry-over from other donors' samples.

This clonotype was detected only a few times. This chain links TRBV27 with TRBJ2-3; D is unresolved. Germline V CDR1 and CDR2: MNHEY, SMNVEV (reference sequence). V lost 10 bases and J 5 bases, leaving 10 bases between the germline ends. The CDR3 consists of 11 residues. CDR3 DNA sequence: TGTGCCACTTATGGCGGAGATACGCAGTATTTT. It translates to CATYGGDTQYF.

This clonotype has at least ten counts. The rearrangement links TRBV4-1 to TRBJ2-2, with D perhaps TRBD2 (5 bases). Germline V lookup: CDR1 MGHRA, CDR2 YSYEKL. The CDR3 has 14 amino acids. With 4 bases removed from V and 0 bases from J, the gap between germline ends came to 6 bases. CDR3 region: CASSRGPNTGELFF. For the CDR3, the DNA is TGCGCCAGCAGCCGAGGGCCGAACACCGGGGAGCTGTTTTTT.

This clonotype was found a few times. The chain uses TRBV13 and TRBJ2-5, with 7 bases aligning to TRBD2. The V and J ends lost 5 bases and 5 bases, in that order; junction bases with no gene match: 5. The V gene's germline CDR1 is PRHDT and CDR2 FYEKMQ (reference sequence). The CDR3 loop spans 13 amino acids. The CDR3 sequence: CASSVLADETQYF. CDR3 DNA: TGTGCCAGCAGCGTGCTAGCGGACGAGACCCAGTACTTC.

The chain joins TRBV4-1 to TRBJ2-1; D remains ambiguous. The germline V gene encodes CDR1 MGHRA and CDR2 YSYEKL. CDR3 length equals 13 residues. V was clipped by 6 bases and J by 7 bases, with 13 bases between them. DNA for the CDR3: TGCGCCAGCAGACAACCGGGCCATAATGAGCAGTTCTTC. Protein sequence: CASRQPGHNEQFF.

This clonotype was seen more than once but under ten times. This chain connects TRBV12-3 or TRBV12-4 to TRBJ2-2; D might be TRBD1 or TRBD2, each matching 6 bases. Trimming took off 8 bases at V and 6 bases at J, with 10 bases between the two ends. The CDR3 length is 12 residues. In nucleotides, the CDR3 is TGTGCCAGCCGAGGGGGGTCCGGGGAGCTGTTTTTT. This sequence encodes CASRGGSGELFF.

The CDR3 region is CASSLDISRDEQFF. For the CDR3, the DNA is TGTGCCAGCAGCTTAGATATTAGCCGGGATGAGCAGTTCTTC. This rearrangement joins TRBV11-3 to TRBJ2-1; no clear D. The CDR3 totals 14 residues. Looked up from germline, CDR1 is SGHNT and CDR2 is YENEEA. Trimming left V 0 bases short and J 8 bases short, with 11 bases between.

This clonotype has more than one count but fewer than ten. This chain uses TRBV2 with TRBJ1-2; D uncertain. The germline V and J ends were trimmed by 4 bases and 0 bases, with 9 bases remaining between them. This CDR3 spans 14 amino acids. In germline, CDR1 is SNHLY, CDR2 FYNNEI. The DNA of the CDR3 is TGTGCCAGCAGTGTGGCCGTAGCTAACTATGGCTACACCTTC. The encoded protein is CASSVAVANYGYTF.

Comments on this clonotype: A junction boundary mismatches the germline segment, possibly from a read error. The chain has TRBV7-3 and TRBJ2-2, with 11 bases identical to TRBD1. The CDR3 has 17 residues. Germline lookup yields CDR1 SGHTA and CDR2 FQGTGA. CDR3 loop: CVSSSPGQGVNTGELFF. In nucleotides, the CDR3 is TGTGTCAGCAGCTCACCGGGACAGGGGGTTAACACCGGGGAGCTGTTTTTT. The whole variable domain, filled in from reference TRBV7-3 and TRBJ2-2, reads GAGVSQTPSNKVTEKGKYVELRCDPISGHTALYWYRQSLGQGPEFLIYFQGTGAADDSGLPNDRFFAVRPEGSVSTLKIQRTERGDSAVYLCVSSSPGQGVNTGELFFGEGSRLTVL.

The chain links TRBV27 to TRBJ2-3; 7 bases map to TRBD2. This CDR3 contains 12 residues. Trimming removed 2 bases from V and 11 bases from J; junction bases left unmatched: 4. Germline V CDR1 and CDR2: MNHEY, SMNVEV (reference sequence). CDR3 sequence reads: CASSLMGGEQYF. In nucleotides, the CDR3 is TGTGCCAGCAGTTTAATGGGAGGGGAGCAGTATTTT.

Only a few counts were recorded for this clonotype. DNA of the CDR3: TGCGCCAGCAGCCAAGACGGAGGGGACGTGTGGGAGACCCAGTACTTC. Translating gives CASSQDGGDVWETQYF. This sequence joins TRBV4-1 and TRBJ2-5; possible D gene TRBD2, 6 bases. CDR3 length: 16 amino acids. Germline CDR1 reads MGHRA; CDR2 reads YSYEKL. V was cut by 0 bases and J by 5 bases, with 16 bases left in between.

The chain couples TRBV5-4 to TRBJ2-1; the D call may be TRBD1 or TRBD2 (6 bases each). CDR3 length: 16 amino acids. The V gene lost 6 bases and the J gene lost 5 bases, with 21 bases spanning the gap. Germline V CDR1 and CDR2: SGHNT, YYREEE (reference sequence). CDR3 nucleotides: TGTGCCAGCATTTCCTCAGGGGACTTTGATCACAATGAGCAGTTCTTC. Its translation: CASISSGDFDHNEQFF.

This chain uses TRBV4-1 with TRBJ2-7; the D gene is possibly TRBD1 (6 bases). CDR3 length: 14 residues. Germline CDR1 MGHRA, CDR2 YSYEKL. V lost 1 base and J lost 2, with 9 bases in between. This CDR3 reads CASSQGTVTYEQYF. DNA for the CDR3: TGCGCCAGCAGCCAAGGGACAGTAACCTACGAGCAGTACTTC.

This clonotype occurred many times. This chain connects TRBV7-2 to TRBJ2-4; D is possibly TRBD1 (5 bases). Per the germline V gene, CDR1 is SGHTA and CDR2 is FQGNSA. The CDR3 spans 12 residues. V gave up 1 base and J gave up 9 bases, with 7 bases separating them. The CDR3 bases are TGTGCCAGCAGCTTAGGAAGGGGCATTCAGTACTTC. Translation gives CASSLGRGIQYF.

This clonotype was seen at least ten times. The chain carries TRBV6-2 or TRBV6-3 and TRBJ1-5, with no clear D. The CDR3 runs to 13 residues. Per the germline V gene, CDR1 is MNHEY and CDR2 is SVGEGT. V shed 6 bases and J shed 4 bases, with 10 bases lying between them. For the CDR3, the DNA is TGTGCCAGCAGGTATACTGAGAATCAGCCCCAGCATTTT. Translated, it gives CASRYTENQPQHF.

This clonotype was counted many times. This sequence joins TRBV7-9 and TRBJ2-4; 7 nucleotides align to TRBD2. V lost 5 bases, J lost 7 bases, and 11 bases stayed unmatched. This CDR3 is built from 15 residues. From germline, CDR1 is SEHNR and CDR2 FQNEAQ (reference sequence). The CDR3 DNA reads TGTGCCAGCAGCCCCGTAGATGCCGGGGGGAACATTCAGTACTTC. Translating gives CASSPVDAGGNIQYF.

This sequence joins TRBV5-6 and TRBJ2-7; D not resolved. In germline, CDR1 is SGHDT, CDR2 YYEEEE. This CDR3 spans 12 amino acids. V lost 3 bases, J lost 6 bases, and 10 bases lay in between. This CDR3 is CASSSPVSEQYV. CDR3 nucleotide sequence: TGTGCCAGCAGCTCGCCCGTGTCCGAGCAGTACGTC.

This chain connects TRBV19 to TRBJ2-1, with TRBD1 matching over 7 bases. The CDR3 sequence is 15 residues long. The V segment lost 5 bases and the J segment 6 bases; nucleotides outside the gene matches: 10. CDR1 and CDR2 from the germline V gene are LNHDA and SQIVND (reference sequence). CDR3 sequence: CASSPEGDRVNEQFF. In DNA, the CDR3 is TGTGCCAGTAGTCCTGAGGGAGACAGGGTCAATGAGCAGTTCTTC.

CDR3 nucleotides: TGTGCCACCAGCAGAGCGGGCGGCCACAATGAGCAGTTCTTC. Its protein product is CATSRAGGHNEQFF. The V call is TRBV15, the J call TRBJ2-1, with D hard to call. This CDR3 has 14 residues. V was pared by 1 base and J by 5 bases, with 9 bases between. Germline CDR1 and CDR2: LNHNV and YYDKDF (reference sequence).

The sample holds a few counts of this clonotype. This rearrangement joins TRBV6-6 to TRBJ1-5; 12 bases are a match to TRBD1. The CDR3 runs 17 residues. V lost 1 base and J lost 7; bases outside the gene matches: 8. In germline, CDR1 is MNHNY, CDR2 SVGAGI (reference sequence). In nucleotides, the CDR3 is TGTGCCAGCAGTTACTTGCCCGGGACAGGGGGCAGGCAGCCCCAGCATTTT. This sequence encodes CASSYLPGTGGRQPQHF.

CDR3 sequence (DNA): TGTGCCAGCAGCTCCAGGACAGGGGCCAGCCTGAGGGTATACGAGCAGTACGTC. This encodes CASSSRTGASLRVYEQYV. The V and J genes are TRBV5-6 and TRBJ2-7, with TRBD1 identical over 9 bases. The CDR3 runs to 18 residues. Looked up from germline, CDR1 is SGHDT and CDR2 is YYEEEE. V shed 3 bases and J 4 bases; nucleotides not matched to a gene: 17.

This clonotype has more than one count but fewer than ten. The chain combines TRBV7-9 with TRBJ2-1; 8 bases align to TRBD1. Germline CDR1 and CDR2: SEHNR and FQNEAQ (reference sequence). The CDR3 is 13 amino acids. V lost 3 bases to trimming and J lost 9 bases; unmatched junction nucleotides: 4. The CDR3 is CASSLTGESEQFF. The CDR3 nucleotides are TGTGCCAGCAGCTTGACAGGGGAGAGTGAGCAGTTCTTC. The whole variable domain, remainder taken from reference TRBV7-9 and TRBJ2-1, is DTGVSQNPRHKITKRGQNVTFRCDPISEHNRLYWYRQTLGQGPEFLTYFQNEAQLEKSRLLSDRFSAERPKGSFSTLEIQRTEQGDSAMYLCASSLTGESEQFFGPGTRLTVL.

This clonotype was picked up many times. The rearrangement joins TRBV7-2 to TRBJ1-4; D remains ambiguous. V dropped 4 bases and J dropped 7 bases, with 10 bases sitting between them. Germline CDR1 SGHTA, CDR2 FQGNSA. The CDR3 loop spans 13 amino acids. Here the CDR3 DNA reads TGTGCCAGCAGCTCCCCAGCAGGTGAAAAACTGTTTTTT. Amino acids: CASSSPAGEKLFF.

Comments on this clonotype: This may be a read error: a much more frequent sequence differs by one nucleotide. The chain joins TRBV7-8 to TRBJ1-1; no definite D call. CDR1 SGHVS and CDR2 FQNEAQ come from the germline V gene. The ends were cut back, 3 bases at V and 0 bases at J, with 11 bases in the middle. CDR3 length: 15 residues. The CDR3 reads CASSFRRGVNTEAFF. The CDR3 nucleotides are TGTGCCAGCAGCTTCAGACGCGGGGTGAACACTGAAGCTTTCTTT.